The 27 T cell receptor beta chains below all came from one sample that was sequenced in a study of patients and donors after allogeneic stem cell transplantation. Each CDR3 protein gets one entry after TCRdb re-called the RT-PCR reads with MiXCR. The repertoire consists of 200,000 to 250,000 distinct CDR3 sequences, with about 14% occurring once and the leading ten covering 11%. The specimen sequenced was blood, either unsorted or a sorted T cell fraction (not recorded which). These receptors were obtained from a human donor who was either an allogeneic HSCT recipient or a stem cell or donor lymphocyte infusion donor (not recorded which). It is not recorded whose cells these are; they may come from a transplant donor.

This clonotype was counted only a few times. This chain links TRBV4-3 with TRBJ1-2; D may be TRBD1 (6 bases). V was pared by 0 bases and J by 7 bases, with 9 bases between. The V gene's germline CDR1 is LGHNA and CDR2 YSLEER. This CDR3 spans 13 amino acids. CDR3 DNA: TGCGCCAGCAGCCAAGAAGTCAGGGGTGGCTACACCTTC. Its translation is CASSQEVRGGYTF.

This rearrangement joins TRBV20-1 to TRBJ1-1, with 9 bases identical to TRBD1. Germline V gene data show CDR1 as DFQATT and CDR2 as SNEGSKA (reference sequence). J was trimmed by 4 bases and V by 0 bases; bases with no gene match: 12. This CDR3 contains 17 residues. In DNA, the CDR3 is TGCAGTGCTAGAGACCTTATGGGACAGGGCTCTTTCACTGAAGCTTTCTTT. Its translation is CSARDLMGQGSFTEAFF.

Only a few counts were recorded for this clonotype. This chain links TRBV4-3 with TRBJ2-5, with 7 bases lining up with TRBD2. The length of the CDR3 is 16 residues. V shed 0 bases and J 3 bases; nucleotides not matched to a gene: 7. CDR1 and CDR2 from the germline V gene are LGHNA and YSLEER. The CDR3 loop reads CASSQELLAAKETQYF. The CDR3, as DNA: TGCGCCAGCAGCCAAGAGTTGCTAGCGGCTAAAGAGACCCAGTACTTC.

This clonotype was counted between two and nine times. The rearrangement joins TRBV29-1 to TRBJ2-5; 10 nucleotides match TRBD2. This CDR3 is 12 amino acids long. Trimming removed 3 bases from V and 5 bases from J; junction bases left unmatched: 0. Germline values: CDR1 SQVTM, CDR2 ANQGSEA. The CDR3 region has the DNA TGCAGCGTTGATAGCGGGGGGGAGACCCAGTACTTC. Amino acids: CSVDSGGETQYF.

This clonotype turned up a few times. The chain has TRBV11-2 and TRBJ2-3; the D gene could be TRBD1 or TRBD2 (7 bases each). Trimming pared 5 bases from V and 3 bases from J, leaving 18 bases between. This CDR3 is 16 amino acids long. The germline CDR1 and CDR2 sequences are SGHAT and FQNNGV. The CDR3 DNA reads as TGTGCCAGCAGCCGTCCGACAGGGAGGGCGACAGATACGCAGTATTTT. This translates into CASSRPTGRATDTQYF.

In its sample, this clonotype was seen many times. The chain recombines TRBV5-1 with TRBJ2-1; 8 nucleotides line up with TRBD2. Germline V gene sequence: CDR1 SGHRS, CDR2 YFSETQ. The CDR3 spans 15 residues. J lost 7 bases, V lost 5 bases, and 11 bases had no gene match. CDR3 nucleotides: TGCGCCAGCAGAGAATGGGGCGGGAGGAATAATGAGCAGTTCTTC. Its translation is CASREWGGRNNEQFF.

This chain joins TRBV20-1 and TRBJ1-4; no clear D gene. This CDR3 comprises 14 residues. Trimming pared 0 bases from V and 11 bases from J, leaving 16 bases between. The germline CDR1 and CDR2 sequences are DFQATT and SNEGSKA (reference sequence). The CDR3 loop reads CSARDYKEGKKLFF. CDR3 DNA: TGCAGTGCTAGAGATTACAAGGAGGGAAAGAAACTGTTTTTT.

This clonotype was picked up one time. The rearrangement joins TRBV5-1 to TRBJ2-4, with 8 bases aligning to TRBD1. Germline CDR1 SGHRS, CDR2 YFSETQ. J gave up 8 bases and V 1 base, and 5 bases lay outside the gene matches. This CDR3 has 14 amino acids. CDR3 residues: CASSLSQGADIQYF. CDR3 DNA: TGCGCCAGCAGCTTGTCCCAGGGGGCCGACATTCAGTACTTC.

V gene TRBV28 combines with J gene TRBJ2-3, with D hard to call. This CDR3 comprises 12 residues. CDR1 and CDR2 from the germline V gene are MDHEN and SYDVKM. V was cut by 5 bases and J by 8 bases, with 11 bases left in between. The CDR3 DNA reads TGTGCCAGCAGTCCGCGCTCATTTACGCAGTATTTT. Translating gives CASSPRSFTQYF.

J is TRBJ2-1 and V is TRBV6-6; no clear D. Trimming left V 6 bases short and J 3 bases short, with 9 bases between. From germline, CDR1 is MNHNY and CDR2 SVGAGI (reference sequence). The length of the CDR3 is 13 residues. This CDR3 is CASRAGSYNEQFF. The CDR3 nucleotides are TGTGCCAGCAGGGCTGGCAGCTACAATGAGCAGTTCTTC.

This clonotype has a handful of counts. The chain has TRBV6-1 and TRBJ2-2, with 10 bases lining up with TRBD2. The CDR3 spans 14 residues. V shed 8 bases, J shed 4 bases, and the junction held 4 bases outside the gene matches. The V gene's germline CDR1 is MNHNS and CDR2 SASEGT. In DNA, the CDR3 is TGTGCCAGCTTGGGACTAGCGTTCACCGGGGAGCTGTTTTTT. Its protein is CASLGLAFTGELFF.

The V call is TRBV6-1, the J call TRBJ1-5; no clear D. The CDR3 is made up of 14 amino acids. V gave up 0 bases and J gave up 10 bases, with 13 bases separating them. Germline V gene data show CDR1 as MNHNS and CDR2 as SASEGT. In nucleotides, the CDR3 is TGTGCCAGCAGTGAAGCGTATTCCGCCTCACCCCAGCATTTT. Amino acids: CASSEAYSASPQHF.

The CDR3 coding sequence is TGTGCCAGCAGTTCGGACAGGGTGGGCCACGAGCAGTACTTC. This translates into CASSSDRVGHEQYF. The chain joins TRBV6-5 to TRBJ2-7, with 8 bases matching TRBD1. This CDR3 contains 14 residues. Per the germline V gene, CDR1 is MNHEY and CDR2 is SVGAGI. V lost 4 bases and J lost 5; bases outside the gene matches: 7.

This clonotype was found many times. The V call is TRBV5-4, the J call TRBJ1-1; D is possibly TRBD1 (5 bases). This CDR3 is built from 14 residues. Trimming shortened V by 1 base and J by 2 bases, and 9 bases separated the two germline ends. CDR1 and CDR2 (germline): SGHNT, YYREEE (reference sequence). CDR3 sequence: CASSLPGGNTEAFF. DNA for the CDR3: TGTGCCAGCAGCTTGCCCGGGGGAAACACTGAAGCTTTCTTT.

The DNA of the CDR3 is TGTGCCACCAGCAGAGCCCAAGAGACCCAGTACTTC. It specifies CATSRAQETQYF. The rearrangement joins TRBV15 to TRBJ2-5; D is unresolved. The length of the CDR3 is 12 residues. Germline assignment: CDR1 LNHNV and CDR2 YYDKDF (reference sequence). V lost 1 base and J lost 1, with 1 base in between.

This clonotype has a count of ten or more. The rearrangement uses TRBV5-4 and TRBJ2-7; the match to TRBD1 covers 8 bases. J was trimmed by 4 bases and V by 3 bases; bases with no gene match: 6. The length of the CDR3 is 14 residues. Germline V gives CDR1 SGHNT, CDR2 YYREEE (reference sequence). Here the CDR3 DNA reads TGTGCCAGCAGCTCGGGACAGGATAGATACGAGCAGTACTTC. This sequence encodes CASSSGQDRYEQYF.

The chain carries TRBV11-2 and TRBJ2-1; the D is unclear. From germline, CDR1 is SGHAT and CDR2 FQNNGV. CDR3 length: 14 amino acids. V was cut by 0 bases and J by 4 bases, with 7 bases left in between. CDR3 nucleotides: TGTGCCAGCAGCTTAGATCAGGCGTACAATGAGCAGTTCTTC. Amino acids: CASSLDQAYNEQFF.

This clonotype came up a few times. The rearrangement joins TRBV20-1 to TRBJ2-2; D possibly corresponds to TRBD1 (7 bases). There are 17 residues in the CDR3. Trimming stripped 1 base from V and 6 bases from J, with 21 bases between. CDR1 is DFQATT, CDR2 SNEGSKA, per germline (reference sequence). In DNA, the CDR3 is TGCAGTGCTAGAGGCCTGATCCAGGGGGGTATTCCCGGGGAGCTGTTTTTT. It encodes CSARGLIQGGIPGELFF.

This clonotype was found a few times. The chain has TRBV20-1 and TRBJ2-4; 15 bases map to TRBD2. The V gene end was trimmed by 7 bases and the J gene end by 5 bases; junction bases not matched to a gene: 3. This CDR3 spans 14 amino acids. Germline V gene lookup returns CDR1 DFQATT and CDR2 SNEGSKA (reference sequence). The chain's CDR3 is CSGWTSGRENIQYF. The CDR3 DNA reads TGCAGTGGATGGACTAGCGGGAGGGAAAACATTCAGTACTTC.

This clonotype was counted at least ten times. V usage is TRBV3-1 and J usage is TRBJ2-2; no firm D call. This CDR3 contains 14 residues. Germline CDR1 LGHDT, CDR2 YNNKEL (reference sequence). The V and J ends lost 7 bases and 4 bases respectively, with 13 bases between them. The CDR3 nucleotides are TGTGCCAGCAAATGGGGAAGATTCACCGGGGAGCTGTTTTTT. Translation: CASKWGRFTGELFF.

This chain links TRBV3-1 with TRBJ2-5, with 9 bases matching TRBD2. With 4 bases clipped from V and 4 bases from J, the junction kept 10 bases outside the gene matches. There are 16 residues in the CDR3. Germline V lookup: CDR1 LGHDT, CDR2 YNNKEL (reference sequence). CDR3 DNA: TGTGCCAGCAGCCTAAAACGCGGCGGGGGGGGAGAGACCCAGTACTTC. It is translated as CASSLKRGGGGETQYF.

This clonotype occurred many times. This rearrangement joins TRBV7-2 to TRBJ2-3; 7 bases fit TRBD2. The CDR3 has 17 amino acids. The trim removed 4 bases at V and 4 bases at J, leaving 14 bases unmatched. Per germline, CDR1 SGHTA and CDR2 FQGNSA. DNA for the CDR3: TGTGCCAGCAGCTCACCCCCAGGGAGGCTAGCGGCAGATACGCAGTATTTT. Amino acid sequence: CASSSPPGRLAADTQYF.

The chain carries TRBV7-6 and TRBJ1-1; D is ambiguous. Germline V gives CDR1 SGHVS, CDR2 FNYEAQ. V was trimmed by 3 bases and J by 1 base, leaving 9 bases between them. CDR3 length: 14 residues. This chain's CDR3 is CASSLSTGNTEAFF. The CDR3 DNA reads TGTGCCAGCAGCTTGAGCACCGGGAACACTGAAGCTTTCTTT. The entire variable domain, with the rest obtained from reference TRBV7-6 and TRBJ1-1, is as follows: GAGVSQSPRYKVTKRGQDVALRCDPISGHVSLYWYRQALGQGPEFLTYFNYEAQQDKSGLPNDRFSAERPEGSISTLTIQRTEQRDSAMYRCASSLSTGNTEAFFGQGTRLTVV.

The chain links TRBV19 to TRBJ1-2, with a weak D call TRBD1 (5 bases). There are 13 residues in the CDR3. Looked up from germline, CDR1 is LNHDA and CDR2 is SQIVND (reference sequence). V lost 7 bases and J lost 6, with 15 bases in between. For the CDR3, the DNA is TGTGCCAGTACCAGGGCCCAAGATCATGGCTACACCTTC. Protein product: CASTRAQDHGYTF.

This clonotype was counted only a few times. CDR3: CASSVQGSGEQYF. The CDR3, as DNA: TGTGCCAGCAGCGTACAGGGTTCAGGGGAGCAGTACTTC. J is TRBJ2-7 and V is TRBV9, with TRBD1 as a possible D gene (5 bases). The germline V and J ends were trimmed by 1 base and 7 bases, with 12 bases remaining between them. This CDR3 spans 13 amino acids. The V gene's germline CDR1 is SGDLS and CDR2 YYNGEE.

The chain is built from TRBV5-1 and TRBJ2-5; the D gene is possibly TRBD2 (7 bases). The CDR3 contains 14 residues. Trimming removed 3 bases at V and 5 bases at J, with 14 bases between. Germline-derived CDR1 and CDR2 are SGHRS and YFSETQ. The CDR3 loop is CASSSPGGAETQYF. CDR3 sequence (DNA): TGCGCCAGCAGCTCGCCGGGGGGCGCCGAGACCCAGTACTTC.

This clonotype was counted a few times. This chain joins TRBV12-3 or TRBV12-4 and TRBJ1-5; D might be TRBD1 (5 bases). The CDR3 is 15 residues long. V was shortened by 5 bases and J by 2 bases, with 13 bases between the two germline ends. Here the CDR3 DNA reads TGTGCCAGCAGTCCAGCATTGGGGGGCAATCAGCCCCAGCATTTT. Protein product: CASSPALGGNQPQHF.